The 10 T cell receptor beta chains given below trace back to one sample, sequenced in a study of cytomegalovirus exposure and HLA in healthy donors. Clones were read by immunoSEQ multiplex PCR, and TCRdb kept only the in-frame ones, dropping some. The table shows 90,000 or so clones, with 85% occurring only once. Material for sequencing was PBMCs. Receptors were obtained from a man younger than 30 in good health and CMV-seropositive.

The chain joins TRBV9 to TRBJ2-7; D is possibly TRBD1 (6 bases). Germline loops: CDR1 SGDLS, CDR2 YYNGEE. The CDR3 is 14 amino acids. V lost 4 bases and J 3 bases, leaving 14 bases between the germline ends. The CDR3, as DNA: TGTGCCAGCAGCCCCGATCCGGGACACTACGAGCAGTACTTC. It is translated as CASSPDPGHYEQYF.

The chain recombines TRBV7-2 with TRBJ2-7; D may be TRBD1 (6 bases). The germline CDR1 and CDR2 sequences are SGHTA and FQGNSA. V was shortened by 1 base and J by 3 bases, with 19 bases between the two germline ends. The CDR3 is 17 residues long. CDR3 region: CASSLGGIFPDSYEQYF. CDR3 in DNA: TGTGCCAGCAGCTTAGGTGGGATCTTTCCGGACAGCTACGAGCAGTACTTC. The variable domain in full, with the rest retrieved from reference TRBV7-2 and TRBJ2-7, is GAGVSQSPSNKVTEKGKDVELRCDPISGHTALYWYRQSLGQGLEFLIYFQGNSAPDKSGLPSDRFSAERTGGSVSTLTIQRTQQEDSAVYLCASSLGGIFPDSYEQYFGPGTRLTVT.

The rearrangement links TRBV18 to TRBJ1-1; D might be TRBD1 (6 bases). The CDR3 is 16 amino acids. V shed 1 base and J shed 1 base, with 13 bases lying between them. The germline gives CDR1 KGHSH, CDR2 LQKENI. In DNA form, the CDR3 reads TGTGCCAGCTCACCACTGCCGACAGGAAGGAACACTGAAGCTTTCTTT. Its translation: CASSPLPTGRNTEAFF.

This chain links TRBV6-5 with TRBJ2-7; possible D gene TRBD1, 6 bases. Germline V gives CDR1 MNHEY, CDR2 SVGAGI. The V end lost 5 bases, the J end lost 0 bases, and 11 bases lay between the germline ends. The CDR3 totals 14 residues. CDR3 region: CASSTRDTSYEQYV. The DNA for the CDR3 is TGTGCCAGCAGTACCCGGGACACCTCCTACGAGCAGTACGTC.

V and J are TRBV4-1 and TRBJ2-1; perhaps TRBD2 as D (6 bases). Germline V CDR1 and CDR2: MGHRA, YSYEKL. This CDR3 comprises 15 residues. Trimming stripped 5 bases from V and 4 bases from J, with 15 bases between. The CDR3 region is CASSIHRGKYNEQFF. The DNA for the CDR3 is TGCGCCAGCAGCATACACCGGGGGAAATACAATGAGCAGTTCTTC.

The rearrangement uses TRBV29-1 and TRBJ1-2, with D possibly TRBD1 on 6 matching bases. V lost 6 bases and J lost 4, with 18 bases in between. This CDR3 is 14 amino acids long. Germline V gene data show CDR1 as SQVTM and CDR2 as ANQGSEA. The CDR3 region has the DNA TGCAGCGTCATCCCCGGGACATGGGGCTATGGCTACACCTTC. Translating it yields CSVIPGTWGYGYTF.

V is TRBV5-1 and J is TRBJ2-3; D uncertain. The CDR3 is 12 amino acids. From germline, CDR1 is SGHRS and CDR2 YFSETQ. V was shortened by 2 bases and J by 4 bases, with 5 bases between the two germline ends. The CDR3 here is CASSFLADTQYF. The CDR3 DNA reads as TGCGCCAGCAGCTTCCTCGCAGATACGCAGTATTTT.

V is TRBV12-5 and J is TRBJ2-3; no clear D gene. The CDR3 is 13 residues long. Germline V gene data show CDR1 as LGHNT and CDR2 as FRNRAP. V lost 2 bases, J lost 2 bases, and 5 bases lay in between. CDR3 DNA: TGTGCTAGTGGTTTGCTCCTCACAGATACGCAGTATTTT. Translated, it gives CASGLLLTDTQYF. The full variable domain, completed using reference TRBV12-5 and TRBJ2-3, is DARVTQTPRHKVTEMGQEVTMRCQPILGHNTVFWYRQTMMQGLELLAYFRNRAPLDDSGMPKDRFSAEMPDATLATLKIQPSEPRDSAVYFCASGLLLTDTQYFGPGTRLTVL.

Worth noting for this clone: Other DNA variants within this sample encode the same CDR3. V and J are TRBV6-5 and TRBJ1-1; D may be TRBD1 (5 bases). Looked up from germline, CDR1 is MNHEY and CDR2 is SVGAGI. The CDR3 runs 13 residues. The V end was cut by 4 bases, the J end by 1 base, with 7 bases between. The CDR3 nucleotides read TGTGCCAGCAGTTCCGGACAGAACACTGAAGCTTTCTTT. It encodes CASSSGQNTEAFF.

The rearrangement uses TRBV6-1 and TRBJ1-3, with D maybe TRBD1 (5 bases). The CDR3 covers 15 residues. Germline V gene lookup returns CDR1 MNHNS and CDR2 SASEGT. V was pared by 5 bases and J by 0 bases, with 11 bases between. CDR3 residues: CASSPSRVSGNTIYF. CDR3 coding DNA: TGTGCCAGCAGTCCAAGCAGGGTCTCTGGAAACACCATATATTTT.